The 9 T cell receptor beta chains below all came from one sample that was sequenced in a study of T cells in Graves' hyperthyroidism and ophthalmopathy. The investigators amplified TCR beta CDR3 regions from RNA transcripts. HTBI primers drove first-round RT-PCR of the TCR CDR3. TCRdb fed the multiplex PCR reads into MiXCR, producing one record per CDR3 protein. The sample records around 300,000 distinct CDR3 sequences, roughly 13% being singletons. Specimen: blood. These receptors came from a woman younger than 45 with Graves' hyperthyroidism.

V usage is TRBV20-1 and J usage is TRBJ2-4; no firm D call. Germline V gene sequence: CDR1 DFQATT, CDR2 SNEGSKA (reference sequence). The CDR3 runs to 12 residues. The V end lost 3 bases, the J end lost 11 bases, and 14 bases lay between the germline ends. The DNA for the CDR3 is TGCAGTGCTAGCGACCCCGGCTCCTTTCAGTACTTC. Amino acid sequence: CSASDPGSFQYF.

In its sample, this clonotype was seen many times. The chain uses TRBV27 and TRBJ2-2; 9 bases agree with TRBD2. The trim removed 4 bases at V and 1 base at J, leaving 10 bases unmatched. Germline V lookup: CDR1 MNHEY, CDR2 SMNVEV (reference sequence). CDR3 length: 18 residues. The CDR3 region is CASSSGLATSLNTGELFF. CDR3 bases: TGTGCCAGCAGTTCCGGACTAGCGACTAGTTTGAACACCGGGGAGCTGTTTTTT.

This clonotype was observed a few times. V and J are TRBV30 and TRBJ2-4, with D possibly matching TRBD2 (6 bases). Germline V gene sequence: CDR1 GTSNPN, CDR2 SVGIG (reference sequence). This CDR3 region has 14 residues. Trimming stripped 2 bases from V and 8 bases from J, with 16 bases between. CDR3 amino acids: CAWSTGTPQDIQYF. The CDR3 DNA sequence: TGTGCCTGGAGTACCGGGACTCCGCAAGACATTCAGTACTTC.

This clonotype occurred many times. CDR3 in DNA: TGCAGTGCTAGTCCGGGCAGCCAGGAAGCTTTCTTT. Its translation: CSASPGSQEAFF. This rearrangement joins TRBV20-1 to TRBJ1-1; D is undetermined. V dropped 3 bases and J dropped 8 bases, with 13 bases sitting between them. CDR3 length equals 12 residues. CDR1 DFQATT and CDR2 SNEGSKA come from the germline V gene (reference sequence).

The CDR3 sequence: CASSERTGRRPQHF. The CDR3, as DNA: TGTGCCAGCAGTGAAAGGACAGGGAGGCGGCCCCAGCATTTT. The chain is built from TRBV6-1 and TRBJ1-5; 8 bases are shared with TRBD1. Germline V gene sequence: CDR1 MNHNS, CDR2 SASEGT. V was clipped by 2 bases and J by 9 bases; unmatched bases: 6. CDR3 length: 14 residues.

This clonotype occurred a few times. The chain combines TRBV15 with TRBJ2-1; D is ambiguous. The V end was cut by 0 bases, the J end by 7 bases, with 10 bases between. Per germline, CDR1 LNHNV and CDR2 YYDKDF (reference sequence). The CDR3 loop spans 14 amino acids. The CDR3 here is CATSREIWGNEQFF. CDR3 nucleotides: TGTGCCACCAGCAGAGAAATTTGGGGAAATGAGCAGTTCTTC.

The CDR3 DNA follows: TGTGCCAGCAGCGTAGGCGGAGGGGTTAGCGGAGAGTTCAATGAGCAGTTCTTC. It yields the protein CASSVGGGVSGEFNEQFF. The chain combines TRBV9 with TRBJ2-1; maybe TRBD2 (6 bases). The germline gives CDR1 SGDLS, CDR2 YYNGEE. The CDR3 is made up of 18 amino acids. V lost 0 bases to trimming and J lost 6 bases, with 22 bases between them.

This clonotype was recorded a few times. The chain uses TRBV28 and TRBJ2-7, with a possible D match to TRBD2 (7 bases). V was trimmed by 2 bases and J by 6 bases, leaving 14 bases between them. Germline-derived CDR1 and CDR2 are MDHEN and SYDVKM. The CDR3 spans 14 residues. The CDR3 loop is CASSLSPGGREQYF. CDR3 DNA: TGTGCCAGCAGTTTAAGCCCCGGGGGGCGCGAGCAGTACTTC.

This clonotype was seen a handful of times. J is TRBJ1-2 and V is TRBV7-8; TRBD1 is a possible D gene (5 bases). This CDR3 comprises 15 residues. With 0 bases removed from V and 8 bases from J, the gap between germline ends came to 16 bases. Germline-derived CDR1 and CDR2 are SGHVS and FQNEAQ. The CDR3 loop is CASSLARGAGQGYTF. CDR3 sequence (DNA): TGTGCCAGCAGCTTAGCGAGGGGAGCAGGGCAAGGCTACACCTTC.